A single T cell receptor (beta chain) is shown here with its context. This record comes from a study of blood T cell repertoires in COVID-19. Germline V CDR1 and CDR2: SGDLS, YYNGEE. V lost 2 bases, J lost 4 bases, and 8 bases stayed unmatched. The CDR3 consists of 17 residues. Per the original methods: From reference gene primer amplification, estimates of nucleated cell counts were derived. Data came from immunoSEQ multiplex PCR; TCRdb stores just in-frame clones and leaves some out. Clone size and V and J calls were adopted from that table, with D and trimming inferred from the DNA. The table has under 200,000 clones, around 86% seen once.

Specimen: peripheral blood. The chain uses TRBV9 and TRBJ2-2; 10 nucleotides match TRBD2. The TCR sequence derives from a woman of 80 years or more in a cohort sampled during active or convalescent COVID-19. The CDR3 loop reads CASSVTPSGRGTGELFF. CDR3 bases: TGTGCCAGCAGCGTGACCCCTAGCGGGAGAGGCACCGGGGAGCTGTTTTTT. The whole variable domain, remainder taken from reference TRBV9 and TRBJ2-2, is DSGVTQTPKHLITATGQRVTLRCSPRSGDLSVYWYQQSLDQGLQFLIQYYNGEERAKGNILERFSAQQFPDLHSELNLSSLELGDSALYFCASSVTPSGRGTGELFFGEGSRLTVL.